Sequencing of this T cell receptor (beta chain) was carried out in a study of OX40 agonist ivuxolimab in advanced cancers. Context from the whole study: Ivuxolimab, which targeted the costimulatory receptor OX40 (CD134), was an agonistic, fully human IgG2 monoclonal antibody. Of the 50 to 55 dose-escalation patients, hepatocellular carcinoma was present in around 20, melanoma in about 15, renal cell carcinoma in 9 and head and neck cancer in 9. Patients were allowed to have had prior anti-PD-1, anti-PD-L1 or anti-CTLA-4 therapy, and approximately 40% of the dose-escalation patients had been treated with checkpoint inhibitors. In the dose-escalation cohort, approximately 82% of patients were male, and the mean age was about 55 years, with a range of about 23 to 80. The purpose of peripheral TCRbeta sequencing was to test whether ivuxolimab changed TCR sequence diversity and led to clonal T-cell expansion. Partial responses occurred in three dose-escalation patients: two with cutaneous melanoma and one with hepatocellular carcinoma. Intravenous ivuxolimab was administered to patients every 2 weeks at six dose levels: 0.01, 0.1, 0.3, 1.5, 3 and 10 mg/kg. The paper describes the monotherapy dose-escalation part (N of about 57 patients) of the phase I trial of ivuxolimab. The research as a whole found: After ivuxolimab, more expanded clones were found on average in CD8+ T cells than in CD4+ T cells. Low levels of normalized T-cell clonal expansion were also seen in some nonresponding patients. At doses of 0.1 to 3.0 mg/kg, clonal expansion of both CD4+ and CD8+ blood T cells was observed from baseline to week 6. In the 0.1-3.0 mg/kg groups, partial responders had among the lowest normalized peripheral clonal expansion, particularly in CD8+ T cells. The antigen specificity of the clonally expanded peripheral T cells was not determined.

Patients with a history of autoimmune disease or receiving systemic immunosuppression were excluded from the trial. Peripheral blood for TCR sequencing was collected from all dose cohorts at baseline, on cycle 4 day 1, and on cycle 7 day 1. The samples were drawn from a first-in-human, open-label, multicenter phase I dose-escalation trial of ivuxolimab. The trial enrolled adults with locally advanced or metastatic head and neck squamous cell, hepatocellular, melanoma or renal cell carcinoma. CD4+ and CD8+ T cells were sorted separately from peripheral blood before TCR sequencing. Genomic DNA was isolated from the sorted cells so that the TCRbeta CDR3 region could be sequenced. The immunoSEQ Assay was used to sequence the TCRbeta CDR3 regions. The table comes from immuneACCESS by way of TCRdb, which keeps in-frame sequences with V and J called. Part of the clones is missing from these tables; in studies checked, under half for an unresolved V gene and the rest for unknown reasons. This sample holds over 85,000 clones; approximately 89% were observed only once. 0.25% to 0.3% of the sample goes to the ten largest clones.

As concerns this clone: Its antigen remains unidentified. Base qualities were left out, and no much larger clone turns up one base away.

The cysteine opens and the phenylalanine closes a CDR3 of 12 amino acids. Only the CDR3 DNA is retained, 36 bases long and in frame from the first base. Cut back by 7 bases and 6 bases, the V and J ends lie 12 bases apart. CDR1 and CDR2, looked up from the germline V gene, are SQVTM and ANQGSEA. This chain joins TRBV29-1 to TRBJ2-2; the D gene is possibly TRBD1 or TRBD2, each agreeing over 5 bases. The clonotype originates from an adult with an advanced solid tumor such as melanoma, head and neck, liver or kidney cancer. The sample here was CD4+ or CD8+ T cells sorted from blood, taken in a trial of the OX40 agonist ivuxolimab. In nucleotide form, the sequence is TGCAGCGGAGGGCAGGGTCCCGGGGAGCTGTTTTTT. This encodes CSGGQGPGELFF.